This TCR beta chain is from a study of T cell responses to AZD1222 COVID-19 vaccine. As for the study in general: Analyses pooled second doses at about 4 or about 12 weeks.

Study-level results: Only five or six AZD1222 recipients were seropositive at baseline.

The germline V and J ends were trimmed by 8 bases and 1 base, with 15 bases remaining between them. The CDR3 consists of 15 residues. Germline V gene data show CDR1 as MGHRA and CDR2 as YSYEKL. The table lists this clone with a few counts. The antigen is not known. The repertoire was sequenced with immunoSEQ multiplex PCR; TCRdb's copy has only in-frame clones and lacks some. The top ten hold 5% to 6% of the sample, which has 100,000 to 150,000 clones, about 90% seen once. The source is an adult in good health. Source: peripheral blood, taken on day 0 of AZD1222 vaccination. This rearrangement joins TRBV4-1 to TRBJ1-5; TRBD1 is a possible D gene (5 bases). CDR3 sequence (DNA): TGCGCCAGCGGAATAAAACAGGACAGCAATCAGCCCCAGCATTTT. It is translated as CASGIKQDSNQPQHF.